This TCR beta chain was profiled in a study of T cells expressing NK-cell markers. On the study more broadly: Sequencing of TCR beta repertoires drew on sorted CD3+CD56+NKG2C+, CD3+CD56+NKG2C- and CD3+CD56-NKG2C+ T cells.

This CDR3 region has 13 residues. Per germline, CDR1 SEHNR and CDR2 FQNEAQ (reference sequence). TCRdb reprocessed the 5' RACE reads, keeping one entry per CDR3 protein, no DNA. The sample's table shows 550,000 to 600,000 distinct CDR3 sequences. The sample was blood T cells: a sorted CD56 or NKG2C T cell subset, CD4+ or CD8+ T cells, or bulk PBMC T cells (not recorded which). The chain uses TRBV7-9 and TRBJ2-7; with no DNA, the TCRdb D assignment of TRBD2 cannot be verified. The source of this sequence is a man aged 18 to 29 in good health. CDR3 region: CASSPPRGYEQYF.